These T cell receptor beta chains were read from a single sample in a study of shared clonotypes between healthy human individuals. Clones were sequenced by immunoSEQ multiplex PCR, and TCRdb holds only the in-frame ones, with some missing. Among about 2 million clones listed, about 94% were seen once. The material sequenced was naive CD8+ T cells sorted from blood. These receptors all come from a man between 18 and 35 years old in good health. The CDR3 runs from the conserved cysteine through the conserved F or W. The D gene is left open where the match is weak. Only part of the rows carry a size: once, few, many, or a class if the clone is expanded.

TRBD1	TRBV7-9	TRBJ1-2	.	CASSLGRDRGSYGYTF	TGTGCCAGCAGCTTAGGTCGGGACAGGGGAAGCTATGGCTACACCTTC
.	TRBV9	TRBJ1-6	.	CASSDPPGHSSPLHF	TGTGCCAGCAGCGACCCCCCGGGACATTCTTCACCCCTCCACTTT
TRBD1	TRBV5-1	TRBJ2-1	.	CASSLETGNEQFF	TGCGCCAGCAGCTTGGAGACAGGGAATGAGCAGTTCTTC
.	TRBV4-1	TRBJ1-2	.	CASSQDGGGYGYTF	TGCGCCAGCAGCCAAGATGGGGGTGGCTATGGCTACACCTTC
TRBD2	TRBV4-1	TRBJ2-1	.	CASSQDSSGHNEQFF	TGCGCCAGCAGCCAAGACTCTAGCGGACACAATGAGCAGTTCTTC
.	TRBV27	TRBJ2-1	.	CASAPLSPRGDEQFF	TGTGCCAGCGCCCCTTTGAGCCCCAGGGGAGATGAGCAGTTCTTC
TRBD1	TRBV4-1	TRBJ2-1	.	CASSHSGTDYNEQFF	TGCGCCAGCAGCCACTCCGGGACAGATTACAATGAGCAGTTCTTC
TRBD1	TRBV25-1	TRBJ2-7	.	CASSAGTGYEQYF	TGTGCCAGCAGCGCCGGGACAGGCTACGAGCAGTACTTC
.	TRBV7-6	TRBJ1-1	.	CASSLAGSTGEAFF	TGTGCCAGCAGCTTAGCTGGGAGCACCGGTGAAGCTTTCTTT
TRBD1	TRBV7-9	TRBJ2-7	.	CASSPGQTYEQYF	TGTGCCAGCAGCCCGGGACAGACCTACGAGCAGTACTTC
.	TRBV11-2	TRBJ2-6	.	CASSFGPTGANVLTF	TGTGCCAGCAGCTTCGGGCCCACTGGGGCCAACGTCCTGACTTTC
.	TRBV5-1	TRBJ1-2	.	CASSVEPDYGYTF	TGCGCCAGCAGCGTAGAACCTGACTATGGCTACACCTTC
.	TRBV7-9	TRBJ2-3	once	CAITGQSTDTQYF	TGTGCCATCACCGGACAGAGCACAGATACGCAGTATTTT
.	TRBV10-2	TRBJ1-1	.	CASSELGLMNTEAFF	TGCGCCAGCAGTGAGTTGGGCTTAATGAACACTGAAGCTTTCTTT
TRBD1	TRBV18	TRBJ1-1	.	CASSPGTGGLGNTEAFF	TGTGCCAGCTCACCAGGGACAGGGGGCTTAGGGAACACTGAAGCTTTCTTT
TRBD2	TRBV5-6	TRBJ2-1	.	CASSPGLAGPNEQFF	TGTGCCAGCAGCCCCGGACTAGCGGGGCCCAATGAGCAGTTCTTC
.	TRBV27	TRBJ2-1	.	CASSWGPPSYNEQFF	TGTGCCAGCTCCTGGGGGCCCCCCTCCTACAATGAGCAGTTCTTC
.	TRBV4-1	TRBJ1-1	.	CASLSQNTEAFF	TGCGCCAGCCTTTCTCAGAACACTGAAGCTTTCTTT
.	TRBV13	TRBJ2-3	once	CASSLVITDTQYF	TGTGCCAGCAGCTTAGTCATCACAGATACGCAGTATTTT
.	TRBV4-1	TRBJ2-5	.	CASSQSFSVPQETQYF	TGCGCCAGCAGCCAAAGTTTTAGCGTACCTCAAGAGACCCAGTACTTC
TRBD1	TRBV25-1	TRBJ2-1	.	CASSDPGQGYNEQFF	TGTGCCAGCAGTGACCCGGGACAGGGATACAATGAGCAGTTCTTC
TRBD2	TRBV9	TRBJ2-5	.	CASSVGIGRGPGETQYF	TGTGCCAGCAGCGTAGGGATCGGGAGGGGTCCGGGTGAGACCCAGTACTTC
.	TRBV9	TRBJ1-2	.	CASSPRGGNYGYTF	TGTGCCAGCAGCCCCCGTGGGGGGAACTATGGCTACACCTTC
TRBD2	TRBV19	TRBJ2-7	.	CASSIALAGYSYEQYF	TGTGCCAGTAGTATCGCCCTAGCGGGATACTCCTACGAGCAGTACTTC
.	TRBV5-1	TRBJ2-7	.	CASSLWGNEQYF	TGCGCCAGCAGCTTGTGGGGTAACGAGCAGTACTTC
TRBD2	TRBV19	TRBJ2-3	.	CASSPGTSGGSLTDTQYF	TGTGCCAGTAGTCCCGGGACTAGCGGGGGAAGCCTCACAGATACGCAGTATTTT
TRBD1	TRBV2	TRBJ2-7	.	CASSDGQGAGEQYF	TGTGCCAGCAGTGATGGACAGGGGGCGGGCGAGCAGTACTTC
TRBD2	TRBV9	TRBJ2-7	.	CASSVGTSGSTYEQYF	TGTGCCAGCAGCGTAGGGACTAGCGGGAGTACCTACGAGCAGTACTTC
.	TRBV4-1	TRBJ2-7	.	CASSQGKGPYEQYF	TGCGCCAGCAGCCAAGGCAAAGGGCCCTACGAGCAGTACTTC
.	TRBV27	TRBJ2-7	.	CASSLYGGSYEQYF	TGTGCCAGCAGTTTATACGGGGGCTCCTACGAGCAGTACTTC
.	TRBV19	TRBJ1-3	.	CASKGYSGNTIYF	TGTGCCAGTAAGGGGTACTCTGGAAACACCATATATTTT
.	TRBV4-1	TRBJ2-3	.	CASSQGTASTDTQYF	TGCGCCAGCAGCCAAGGGACAGCCAGCACAGATACGCAGTATTTT
.	TRBV4-1	TRBJ1-2	.	CASSSVDGYTF	TGCGCCAGCAGCTCAGTGGATGGCTACACCTTC
.	TRBV10-3	TRBJ1-2	.	CAISEERQTAGMDFGYGYTF	TGTGCCATCAGTGAGGAGAGACAGACGGCCGGCATGGACTTCGGGTATGGCTACACCTTC
.	TRBV9	TRBJ1-2	.	CASSVGGGVVGGYTF	TGTGCCAGCAGCGTAGGAGGCGGGGTAGTTGGTGGCTACACCTTC
.	TRBV27	TRBJ2-7	.	CASSNFYEQYF	TGTGCCAGCAGTAACTTCTACGAGCAGTACTTC
.	TRBV27	TRBJ1-5	.	CASSFSAGALGPQHF	TGTGCCAGCAGTTTCTCAGCAGGGGCGCTCGGGCCCCAGCATTTT
.	TRBV2	TRBJ2-7	.	CASSGGIYEQYF	TGTGCCAGCAGTGGGGGCATCTACGAGCAGTACTTC
.	TRBV27	TRBJ2-7	.	CASSPGTLYEQYF	TGTGCCAGCAGTCCCGGGACACTATACGAGCAGTACTTC
.	TRBV27	TRBJ2-3	.	CASSDHADTQYF	TGTGCCAGCAGTGACCACGCGGATACGCAGTATTTT
TRBD1	TRBV9	TRBJ1-1	.	CASSGTGVYTEAFF	TGTGCCAGCAGCGGGACAGGGGTTTACACTGAAGCTTTCTTT
.	TRBV7-9	TRBJ1-1	.	CASSLEWGYDTEAFF	TGTGCCAGCAGCTTAGAGTGGGGGTATGACACTGAAGCTTTCTTT
TRBD1	TRBV7-6	TRBJ2-1	.	CASSLGQGIYNEQFF	TGTGCCAGCAGCCTAGGACAGGGCATTTACAATGAGCAGTTCTTC
.	TRBV5-1	TRBJ2-7	.	CASSLEAASYEQYF	TGCGCCAGCAGCTTGGAGGCGGCGAGCTACGAGCAGTACTTC
.	TRBV7-9	TRBJ2-3	.	CASSSEGGPTDTQYF	TGTGCCAGCAGCTCGGAGGGGGGGCCGACAGATACGCAGTATTTT
.	TRBV28	TRBJ2-2	.	CARGLWGWCTGELFF	TGTGCCCGGGGTTTGTGGGGGTGGTGCACCGGGGAGCTGTTTTTT
.	TRBV5-1	TRBJ1-5	.	CASSFSPGENQPQHF	TGCGCCAGCAGCTTCTCGCCAGGGGAGAATCAGCCCCAGCATTTT
TRBD1	TRBV7-8	TRBJ2-7	.	CASSFSGQAYEQYF	TGTGCCAGCAGCTTCTCCGGACAGGCCTACGAGCAGTACTTC
.	TRBV4-1	TRBJ2-3	.	CASSSPRGDTQYF	TGCGCCAGCAGCTCCCCGCGTGGAGATACGCAGTATTTT
TRBD1	TRBV29-1	TRBJ2-2	once	CSAWTGAGELFF	TGCAGCGCATGGACAGGGGCCGGGGAGCTGTTTTTT
TRBD2	TRBV5-1	TRBJ2-7	once	CASSLDVLGRESSYEQYF	TGCGCCAGCAGCTTGGATGTTTTGGGGCGGGAGAGCTCCTACGAGCAGTACTTC
.	TRBV6-1	TRBJ1-4	.	CASSEPRGNEKLFF	TGTGCCAGCAGTGAACCCAGGGGTAATGAAAAACTGTTTTTT
.	TRBV19	TRBJ2-1	.	CASSIANEQFF	TGTGCCAGTAGTATCGCCAATGAGCAGTTCTTC